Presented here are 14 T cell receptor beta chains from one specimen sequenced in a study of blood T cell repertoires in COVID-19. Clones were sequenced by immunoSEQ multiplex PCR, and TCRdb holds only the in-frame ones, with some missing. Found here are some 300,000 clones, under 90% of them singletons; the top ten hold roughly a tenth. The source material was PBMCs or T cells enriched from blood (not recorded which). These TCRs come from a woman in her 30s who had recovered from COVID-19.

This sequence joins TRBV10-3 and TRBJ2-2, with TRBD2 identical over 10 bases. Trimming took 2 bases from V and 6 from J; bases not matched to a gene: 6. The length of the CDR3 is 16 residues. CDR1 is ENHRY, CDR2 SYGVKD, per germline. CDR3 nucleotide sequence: TGTGCCATCAGTGAGCGTCCTAGCGGGAGCTCCGGGGAGCTGTTTTTT. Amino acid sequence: CAISERPSGSSGELFF.

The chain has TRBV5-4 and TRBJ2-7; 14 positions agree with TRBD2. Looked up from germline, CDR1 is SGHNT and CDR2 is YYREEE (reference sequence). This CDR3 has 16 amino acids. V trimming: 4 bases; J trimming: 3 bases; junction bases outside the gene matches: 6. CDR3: CASSAGLAGGNYEQYF. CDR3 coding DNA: TGTGCCAGCAGCGCCGGACTAGCGGGAGGCAACTACGAGCAGTACTTC. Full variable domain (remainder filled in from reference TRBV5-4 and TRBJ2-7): ETGVTQSPTHLIKTRGQQVTLRCSSQSGHNTVSWYQQALGQGPQFIFQYYREEENGRGNFPPRFSGLQFPNYSSELNVNALELDDSALYLCASSAGLAGGNYEQYFGPGTRLTVT.

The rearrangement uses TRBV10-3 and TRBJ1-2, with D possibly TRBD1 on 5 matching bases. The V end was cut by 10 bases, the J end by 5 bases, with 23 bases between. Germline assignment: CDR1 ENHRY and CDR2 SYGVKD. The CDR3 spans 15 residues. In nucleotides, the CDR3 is TGTGCCACACGGGACGTTGGATCGGGGGGTTATGGCTACACCTTC. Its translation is CATRDVGSGGYGYTF.

The CDR3 region has the DNA TGTGCCACCCACCCTGTAGATGACAATGAGCAGTTCTTC. Its protein is CATHPVDDNEQFF. The rearrangement joins TRBV27 to TRBJ2-1, with D unclear. This CDR3 comprises 13 residues. V dropped 10 bases and J dropped 5 bases, with 15 bases sitting between them. Germline V lookup: CDR1 MNHEY, CDR2 SMNVEV (reference sequence).

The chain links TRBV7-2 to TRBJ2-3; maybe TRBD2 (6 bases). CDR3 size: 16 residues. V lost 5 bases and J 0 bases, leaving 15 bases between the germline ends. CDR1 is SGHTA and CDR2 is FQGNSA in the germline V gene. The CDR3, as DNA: TGTGCCAGCAGCCCGAGCCTAGCGACTAGCACAGATACGCAGTATTTT. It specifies CASSPSLATSTDTQYF.

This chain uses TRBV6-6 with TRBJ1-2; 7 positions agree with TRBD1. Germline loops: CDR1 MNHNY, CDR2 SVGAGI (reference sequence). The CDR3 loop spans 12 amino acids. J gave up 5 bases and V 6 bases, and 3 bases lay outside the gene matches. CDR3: CASSFRGYGYTF. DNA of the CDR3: TGTGCCAGCAGCTTCAGGGGGTATGGCTACACCTTC.

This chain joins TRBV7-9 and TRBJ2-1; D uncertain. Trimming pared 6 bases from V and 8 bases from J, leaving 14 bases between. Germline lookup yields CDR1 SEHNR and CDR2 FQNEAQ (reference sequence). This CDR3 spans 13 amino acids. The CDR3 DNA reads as TGTGCCAGCAGTGATAGTATTCGGGATGAGCAGTTCTTC. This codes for CASSDSIRDEQFF.

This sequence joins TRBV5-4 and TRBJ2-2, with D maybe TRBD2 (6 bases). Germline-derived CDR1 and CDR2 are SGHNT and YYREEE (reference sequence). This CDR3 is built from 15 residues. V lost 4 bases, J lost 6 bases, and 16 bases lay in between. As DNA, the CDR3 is TGTGCCAGCAGCCAGAAGACTCGGGAGCCCGGGGAGCTGTTTTTT. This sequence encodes CASSQKTREPGELFF.

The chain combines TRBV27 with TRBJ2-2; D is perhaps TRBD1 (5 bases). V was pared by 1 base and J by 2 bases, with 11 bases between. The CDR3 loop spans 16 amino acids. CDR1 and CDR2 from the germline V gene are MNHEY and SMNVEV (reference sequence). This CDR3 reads CASSLLGAVNTGELFF. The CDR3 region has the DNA TGTGCCAGCAGTTTATTAGGGGCGGTAAACACCGGGGAGCTGTTTTTT.

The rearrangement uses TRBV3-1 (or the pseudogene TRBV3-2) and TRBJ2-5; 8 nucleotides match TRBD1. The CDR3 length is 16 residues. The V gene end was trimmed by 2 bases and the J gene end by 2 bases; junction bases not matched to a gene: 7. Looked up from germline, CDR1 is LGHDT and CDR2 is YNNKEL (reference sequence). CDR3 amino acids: CASSQNIGQGQETQYF. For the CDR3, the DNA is TGTGCCAGCAGCCAAAATATTGGACAGGGACAAGAGACCCAGTACTTC.

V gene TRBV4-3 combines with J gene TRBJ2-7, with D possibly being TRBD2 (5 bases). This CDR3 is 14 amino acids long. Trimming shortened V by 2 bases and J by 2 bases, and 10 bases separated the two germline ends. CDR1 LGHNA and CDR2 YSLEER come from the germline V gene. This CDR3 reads CASSQSRGPYEQYF. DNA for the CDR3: TGCGCCAGCAGCCAATCCCGGGGTCCCTACGAGCAGTACTTC.

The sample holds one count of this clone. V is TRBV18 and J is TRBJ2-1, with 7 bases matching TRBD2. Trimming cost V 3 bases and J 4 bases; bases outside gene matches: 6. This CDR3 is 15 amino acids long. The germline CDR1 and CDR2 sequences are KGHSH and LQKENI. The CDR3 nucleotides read TGTGCCAGCTCACCGGATCGGGAGGTTTACAATGAGCAGTTCTTC. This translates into CASSPDREVYNEQFF.

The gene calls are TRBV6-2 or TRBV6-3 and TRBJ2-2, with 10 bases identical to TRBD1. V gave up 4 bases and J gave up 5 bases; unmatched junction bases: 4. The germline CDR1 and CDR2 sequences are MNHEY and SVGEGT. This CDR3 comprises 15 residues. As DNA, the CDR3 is TGTGCCAGCAGTTCGGGACAGGGGAGGACCGGGGAGCTGTTTTTT. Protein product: CASSSGQGRTGELFF.

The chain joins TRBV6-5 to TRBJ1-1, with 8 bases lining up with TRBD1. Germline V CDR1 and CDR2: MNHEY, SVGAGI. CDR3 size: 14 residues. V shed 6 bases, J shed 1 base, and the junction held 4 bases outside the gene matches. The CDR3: CASRKQGGNTEAFF. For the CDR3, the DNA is TGTGCCAGCAGGAAACAGGGGGGGAACACTGAAGCTTTCTTT.